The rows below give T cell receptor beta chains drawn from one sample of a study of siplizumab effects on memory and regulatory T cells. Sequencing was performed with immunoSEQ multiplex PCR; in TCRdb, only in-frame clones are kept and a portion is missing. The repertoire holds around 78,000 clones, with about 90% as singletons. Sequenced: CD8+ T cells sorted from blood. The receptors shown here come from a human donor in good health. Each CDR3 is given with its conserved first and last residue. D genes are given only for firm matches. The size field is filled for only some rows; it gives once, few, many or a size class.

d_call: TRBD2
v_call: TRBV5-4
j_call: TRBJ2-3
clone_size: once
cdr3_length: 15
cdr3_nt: TGTGCCAGCAGCTTAGGACTAGCGGGCACAGATACGCAGTATTTT
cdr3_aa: CASSLGLAGTDTQYF

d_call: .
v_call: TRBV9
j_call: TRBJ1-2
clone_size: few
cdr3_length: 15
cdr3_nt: TGTGCCAGCAGCCATAACACACAGGGCCACTATGGCTACACCTTC
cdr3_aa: CASSHNTQGHYGYTF

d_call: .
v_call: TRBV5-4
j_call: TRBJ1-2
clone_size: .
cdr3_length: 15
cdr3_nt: TGTGCCAGCAGCTTTGAAGGGAGAGGGGACTATGGCTACACCTTC
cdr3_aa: CASSFEGRGDYGYTF

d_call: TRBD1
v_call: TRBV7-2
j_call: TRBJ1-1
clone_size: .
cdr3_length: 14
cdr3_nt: TGTGCCAGCAGCTTAGCGGGACAGGGGACTGAAGCTTTCTTT
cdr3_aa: CASSLAGQGTEAFF

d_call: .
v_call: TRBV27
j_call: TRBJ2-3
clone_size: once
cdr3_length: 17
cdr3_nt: TGTGCCAGCAGTCCCCTCGTGCCCATCCCTGGCACAGATACGCAGTATTTT
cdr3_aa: CASSPLVPIPGTDTQYF

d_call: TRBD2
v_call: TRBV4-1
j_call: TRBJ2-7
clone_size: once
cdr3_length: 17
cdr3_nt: TGCGCCAGCAGCCAATTTACTAGCGGGAGGTATTCCTACGAGCAGTACTTC
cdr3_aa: CASSQFTSGRYSYEQYF

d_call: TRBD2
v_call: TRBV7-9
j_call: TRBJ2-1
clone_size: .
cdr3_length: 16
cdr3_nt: TGTGCCAGCAGCTTACCTAGCGGGGGATCCTACAATGAGCAGTTCTTC
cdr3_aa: CASSLPSGGSYNEQFF

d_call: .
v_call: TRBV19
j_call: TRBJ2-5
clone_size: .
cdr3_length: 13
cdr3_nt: TGTGCCAGTGGGGTCGGGTACCAAGAGACCCAGTACTTC
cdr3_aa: CASGVGYQETQYF

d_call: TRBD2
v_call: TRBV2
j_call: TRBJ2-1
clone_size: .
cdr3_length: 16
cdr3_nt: TGTGCCAGCAGTGAAGCGCTTGGGCGGGGGGGCAATGAGCAGTTCTTC
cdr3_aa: CASSEALGRGGNEQFF

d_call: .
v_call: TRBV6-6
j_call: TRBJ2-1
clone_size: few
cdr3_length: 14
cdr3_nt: TGTGCCAGCATCTCGCCTAGCGCAAACAATGAGCAGTTCTTC
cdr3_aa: CASISPSANNEQFF

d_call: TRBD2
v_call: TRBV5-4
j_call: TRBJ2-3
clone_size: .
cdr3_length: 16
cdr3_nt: TGTGCCAGCAGCTCCTTAGCGGGAGCGCTAACAGATACGCAGTATTTT
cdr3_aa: CASSSLAGALTDTQYF

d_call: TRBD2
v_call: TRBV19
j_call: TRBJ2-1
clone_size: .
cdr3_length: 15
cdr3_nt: TGTGCCAGTAGTATATTCAGCGGGGGGTACAATGAGCAGTTCTTC
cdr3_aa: CASSIFSGGYNEQFF

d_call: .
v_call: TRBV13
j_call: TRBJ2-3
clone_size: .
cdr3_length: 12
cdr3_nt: TGTGCCAGCAGCTCCGGTGAAGATACGCAGTATTTT
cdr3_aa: CASSSGEDTQYF

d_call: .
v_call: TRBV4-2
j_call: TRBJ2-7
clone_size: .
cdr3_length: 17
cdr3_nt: TGTGCCAGCAGCAAAGCCCCCTACACGGGGGATTCTCTCGAGCAGTACTTC
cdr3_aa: CASSKAPYTGDSLEQYF

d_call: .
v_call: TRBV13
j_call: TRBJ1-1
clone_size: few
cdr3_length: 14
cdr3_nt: TGTGCCAGCAGCTTCTTACAGGGGAACACTGAAGCTTTCTTT
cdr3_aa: CASSFLQGNTEAFF

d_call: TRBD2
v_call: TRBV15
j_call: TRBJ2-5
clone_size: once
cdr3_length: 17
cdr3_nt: TGTGCCACCAGCAGAGATAGACTAGCGGGGGTGAAGGAGACCCAGTACTTC
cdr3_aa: CATSRDRLAGVKETQYF

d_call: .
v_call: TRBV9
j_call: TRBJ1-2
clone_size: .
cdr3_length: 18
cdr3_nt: TGTGCCAGCAGCCCGGTAGACCGCTCACTCCTGGGGACCTATGGCTACACCTTC
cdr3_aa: CASSPVDRSLLGTYGYTF

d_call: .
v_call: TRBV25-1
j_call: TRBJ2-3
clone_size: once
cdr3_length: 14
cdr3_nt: TGTGCCAGCAGTGAGATTGGGCGCACAGATACGCAGTATTTT
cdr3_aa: CASSEIGRTDTQYF

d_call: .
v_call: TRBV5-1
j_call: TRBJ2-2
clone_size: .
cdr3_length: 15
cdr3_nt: TGCGCCAGCAGCTTGGATCCGGTTGGCGCCGGGGAGCTGTTTTTT
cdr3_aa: CASSLDPVGAGELFF

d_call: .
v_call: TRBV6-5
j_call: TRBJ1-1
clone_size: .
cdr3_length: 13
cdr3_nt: TGTGCCAGCAGTGTCGGTCGGGACACTGAAGCTTTCTTT
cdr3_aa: CASSVGRDTEAFF

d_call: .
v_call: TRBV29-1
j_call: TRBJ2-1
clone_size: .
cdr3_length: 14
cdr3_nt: TGCAGCGTTGTAGGGGCCAGCTCCTACAATGAGCAGTTCTTC
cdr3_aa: CSVVGASSYNEQFF

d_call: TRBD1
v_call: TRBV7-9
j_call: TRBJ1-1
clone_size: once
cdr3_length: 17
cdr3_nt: TGTGCCAGCAGCTCCCAACGACAGGGGGCCCTAGGGGCTGAAGCTTTCTTT
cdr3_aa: CASSSQRQGALGAEAFF

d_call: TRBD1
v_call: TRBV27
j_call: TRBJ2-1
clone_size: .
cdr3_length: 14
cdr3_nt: TGTGCCAGCAGTCCGGGACAGGGGGCAGGAGAGCAGTTCTTC
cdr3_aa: CASSPGQGAGEQFF

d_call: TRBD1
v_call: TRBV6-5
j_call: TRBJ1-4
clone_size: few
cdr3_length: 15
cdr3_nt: TGTGCCAGCAGTTACACAGGGGGAGTGGGTGAAAAACTGTTTTTT
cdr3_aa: CASSYTGGVGEKLFF

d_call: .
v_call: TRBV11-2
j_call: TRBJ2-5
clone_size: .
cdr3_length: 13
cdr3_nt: TGTGCCAGCAGAAACCTAGCGACGGAGACCCAGTACTTC
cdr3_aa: CASRNLATETQYF

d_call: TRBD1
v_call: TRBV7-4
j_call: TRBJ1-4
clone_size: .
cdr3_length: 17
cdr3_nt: TGTGCCAGAAGCTTATCGTGGCCGGGACAGAAGAATGAAAAACTGTTTTTT
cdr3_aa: CARSLSWPGQKNEKLFF

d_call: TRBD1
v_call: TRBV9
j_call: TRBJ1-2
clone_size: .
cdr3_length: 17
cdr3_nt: TGTGCCAGCAGCATTTCGGGACAGGGCGCTTCCAACTATGGCTACACCTTC
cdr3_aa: CASSISGQGASNYGYTF

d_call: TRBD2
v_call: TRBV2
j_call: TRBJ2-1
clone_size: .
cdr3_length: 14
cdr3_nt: TGTGCCAGCAGCTGGACTAGCGGTTACAATGAGCAGTTCTTC
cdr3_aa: CASSWTSGYNEQFF

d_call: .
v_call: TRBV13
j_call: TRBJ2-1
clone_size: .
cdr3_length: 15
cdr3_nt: TGTGCCAGCAGCCCTAGGGACGGCGAATACAATGAGCAGTTCTTC
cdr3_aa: CASSPRDGEYNEQFF